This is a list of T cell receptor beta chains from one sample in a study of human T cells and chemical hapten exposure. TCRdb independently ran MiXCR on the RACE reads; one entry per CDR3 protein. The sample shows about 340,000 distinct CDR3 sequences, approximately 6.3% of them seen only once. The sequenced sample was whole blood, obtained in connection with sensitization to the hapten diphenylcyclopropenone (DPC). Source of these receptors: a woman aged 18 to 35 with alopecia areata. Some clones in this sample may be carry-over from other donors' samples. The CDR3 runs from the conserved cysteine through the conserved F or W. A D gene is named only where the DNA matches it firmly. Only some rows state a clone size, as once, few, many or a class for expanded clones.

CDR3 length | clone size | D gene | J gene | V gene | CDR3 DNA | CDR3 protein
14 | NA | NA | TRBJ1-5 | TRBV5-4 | TGTGCCAGCAGCTTGTGGAGGAGCAATCAGCCCCAGCATTTT | CASSLWRSNQPQHF
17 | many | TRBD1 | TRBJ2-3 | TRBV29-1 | TGCAGCGTTGTAGGGCAGGGGGCGTCGGGTCTGTCAGATACGCAGTATTTT | CSVVGQGASGLSDTQYF
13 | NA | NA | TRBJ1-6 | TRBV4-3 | TGCGCCAGCAGTAGGCAGGAAAATTCACCCCTCCACTTT | CASSRQENSPLHF
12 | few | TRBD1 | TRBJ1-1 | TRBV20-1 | TGCAGTGCTCAGGGGGCTAGGAGTTATGCTTTCTTT | CSAQGARSYAFF
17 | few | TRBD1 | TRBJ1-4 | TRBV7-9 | TGTGCCAGCAGCTTAGATCCCCTCCCTCGACAGGGAGAGAAACTGTTTTTT | CASSLDPLPRQGEKLFF
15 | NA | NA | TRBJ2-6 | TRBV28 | TGTGCCAGCAGTTCCAGGGAGCCCGGGGCCAACGTCCTGACTTTC | CASSSREPGANVLTF
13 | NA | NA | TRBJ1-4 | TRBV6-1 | TGTGCCAGCAGTGGAGTCGGCGGCGCTCAACTGTTTTTT | CASSGVGGAQLFF
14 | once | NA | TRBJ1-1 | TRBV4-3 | TGCGCCAGCAGCCCATCGTTGGAAAACACTGAAGCTTTCTTT | CASSPSLENTEAFF
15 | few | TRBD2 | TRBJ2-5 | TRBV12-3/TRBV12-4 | TGTGCCAGCAGTTTAACTAGCGGGGGTCCCGGGGCCCAGTACTTC | CASSLTSGGPGAQYF
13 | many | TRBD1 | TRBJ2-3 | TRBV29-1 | TGCAGCACCCGGGACAGGGCAACAGATACGCAGTATTTT | CSTRDRATDTQYF
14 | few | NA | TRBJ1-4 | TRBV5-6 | TGTGCCAGCAGTACCGCTCCTGGTAATGAAAAACTGTTTTTT | CASSTAPGNEKLFF
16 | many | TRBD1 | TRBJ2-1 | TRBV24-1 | TGTGCCACCAGTGATGTACAGGGGGTTTCCTACAATGAGCAGTTCTTC | CATSDVQGVSYNEQFF
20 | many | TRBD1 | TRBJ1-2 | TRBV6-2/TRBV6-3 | TGTGCCAGCAGTTACCGTAATTCAGGGACAGCGAAATCTACTAACTATGGCTACACCTTC | CASSYRNSGTAKSTNYGYTF
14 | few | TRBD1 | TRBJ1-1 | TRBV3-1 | TGTGCCAGCAGCCAGGGCTACAGGGGGAGTGAAGCTTTCTTT | CASSQGYRGSEAFF
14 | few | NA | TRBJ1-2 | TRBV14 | TGTGCCAGCAGCCAAGCACGAGCTAACTATGGCTACACCTTC | CASSQARANYGYTF
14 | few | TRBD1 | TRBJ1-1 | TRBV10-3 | TGTGCCATCAGTGACTCCAGGGGGTCCACTGAAGCTTTCTTT | CAISDSRGSTEAFF
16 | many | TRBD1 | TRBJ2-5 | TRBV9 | TGTGCCAGCAGCGTAGTTGGGACAGGATTCCAAGAGACCCAGTACTTC | CASSVVGTGFQETQYF
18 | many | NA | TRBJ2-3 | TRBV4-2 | TGTGCCAGCAGCCAAGATCTTGGGGACTCAAACATTATAGATACGCAGTATTTT | CASSQDLGDSNIIDTQYF
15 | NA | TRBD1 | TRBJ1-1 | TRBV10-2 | TGCGCCAGCAGCAGGGGGCGCGGTGCATCTAATGAAGCTTTCTTT | CASSRGRGASNEAFF
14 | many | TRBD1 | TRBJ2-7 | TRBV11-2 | TGTGCCAGCAGCTCGACAGGGAATTCGAGGGAGCAGTACTTC | CASSSTGNSREQYF
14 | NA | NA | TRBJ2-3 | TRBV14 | TGTGCCAGCAGCGAATCACAGGGAACAGATACGCAGTATTTT | CASSESQGTDTQYF
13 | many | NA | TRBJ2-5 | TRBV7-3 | TGTGCCAGCAGCCTCCTTATAGGGGAGACCCAGTACTTC | CASSLLIGETQYF
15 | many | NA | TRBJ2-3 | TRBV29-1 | TGCAGCGTTGAAGATTCGGGGTGGGGGACAGATACGCAGTATTTT | CSVEDSGWGTDTQYF
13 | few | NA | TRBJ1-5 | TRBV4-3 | TGCGCCAGCAGCCAAGAACGTAGTCAGCCCCAGCATTTT | CASSQERSQPQHF
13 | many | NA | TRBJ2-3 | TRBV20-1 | TGCAGTGCCCGGGACTTAAGCACAGATACGCAGTATTTT | CSARDLSTDTQYF
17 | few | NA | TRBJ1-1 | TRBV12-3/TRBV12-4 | TGTGCCAGCAGTTTAGGACTACACGAAGTGGGGGATACTGAAGCTTTCTTT | CASSLGLHEVGDTEAFF
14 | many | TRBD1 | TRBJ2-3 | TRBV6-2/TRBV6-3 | TGTGCCAGCACTCTACACAGGGGGACAGATACGCAGTATTTT | CASTLHRGTDTQYF
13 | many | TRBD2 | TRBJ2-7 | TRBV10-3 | TGTGCCATCACCCTTGGGGGGAGGGACGAGCAGTACTTC | CAITLGGRDEQYF
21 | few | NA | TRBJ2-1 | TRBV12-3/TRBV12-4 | TGTGCCAGCAGTTTTTTGAGGTCCGGGTCAGTAAAGACAGGACGGCCCAATGAGCAGTTCTTC | CASSFLRSGSVKTGRPNEQFF
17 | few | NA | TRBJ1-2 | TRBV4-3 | TGCGCCAGCAGCCAAGGTCATAGGGAGATCGTTGTAGATGGCTACACCTTC | CASSQGHREIVVDGYTF
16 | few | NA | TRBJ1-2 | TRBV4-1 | TGCGCCAGCAGCCAAGTTCAGGGGTCGCCTAACTATGGCTACACCTTC | CASSQVQGSPNYGYTF
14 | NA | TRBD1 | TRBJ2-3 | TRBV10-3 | TGTGCCATCAGTGACAGGGGGCAGGGAGATACGCAGTATTTT | CAISDRGQGDTQYF